Listed here are 20 T cell receptor beta chains from one sample, sequenced in a study of blood T cell repertoires in COVID-19. The assay was immunoSEQ multiplex PCR, and TCRdb's table has in-frame clones only and misses some. This table has under 350,000 clones, 65% to 90% appearing once. The sequencing sample was made of peripheral blood. Receptors were obtained from a human donor in a cohort sampled during active COVID-19.

The genes are TRBV5-6 and TRBJ2-7; a weak D match, TRBD2 (5 bases). This CDR3 contains 14 residues. Trimming stripped 0 bases from V and 3 bases from J, with 10 bases between. Per the germline V gene, CDR1 is SGHDT and CDR2 is YYEEEE. CDR3 sequence: CASSLGVRGYEQYF. CDR3 in DNA: TGTGCCAGCAGCTTGGGAGTTCGGGGCTACGAGCAGTACTTC. The full variable domain, completed using reference TRBV5-6 and TRBJ2-7, is DAGVTQSPTHLIKTRGQQVTLRCSPKSGHDTVSWYQQALGQGPQFIFQYYEEEERQRGNFPDRFSGHQFPNYSSELNVNALLLGDSALYLCASSLGVRGYEQYFGPGTRLTVT.

This clone was seen a handful of times. V gene TRBV2 combines with J gene TRBJ1-2, with TRBD1 identical over 9 bases. This CDR3 is built from 14 residues. Germline CDR1 reads SNHLY; CDR2 reads FYNNEI. The J segment lost 7 bases and the V segment lost 5 bases, leaving 8 bases of the junction unmatched. CDR3 sequence reads: CASSPTGGVGGYTF. The CDR3 nucleotides are TGTGCCAGCAGTCCTACAGGGGGCGTCGGTGGCTACACCTTC.

This clone was counted only a few times. The chain is built from TRBV6-5 and TRBJ2-6; unclear D gene. The CDR3 consists of 13 residues. Germline CDR1 MNHEY, CDR2 SVGAGI. Deletions cut 8 bases from V and 2 bases from J, with 7 bases between. The CDR3 sequence: CASYFPGANVLTF. The DNA for the CDR3 is TGTGCCAGCTACTTCCCTGGGGCCAACGTCCTGACTTTC.

The genes are TRBV3-1 (or the pseudogene TRBV3-2) and TRBJ1-6; TRBD1 matches 9 bases. Per germline, CDR1 LGHDT and CDR2 YNNKEL (reference sequence). The V gene end was trimmed by 4 bases and the J gene end by 5 bases; junction bases not matched to a gene: 0. The CDR3 is 14 amino acids. CDR3: CASSRTGDNSPLHF. The DNA for the CDR3 is TGTGCCAGCAGCCGGACAGGGGATAATTCACCCCTCCACTTT.

This chain uses TRBV18 with TRBJ1-2, with a tentative D call TRBD1 (5 bases). The CDR3 totals 14 residues. Trimming took 0 bases from V and 8 from J, leaving 13 bases between them. Germline V gives CDR1 KGHSH, CDR2 LQKENI. In DNA, the CDR3 is TGTGCCAGCTCACCACCAGGGGTGCTGCGGGGCTACACCTTC. Its translation is CASSPPGVLRGYTF. The full variable domain, its missing parts supplied by reference TRBV18 and TRBJ1-2, is NAGVMQNPRHLVRRRGQEARLRCSPMKGHSHVYWYRQLPEEGLKFMVYLQKENIIDESGMPKERFSAEFPKEGPSILRIQQVVRGDSAAYFCASSPPGVLRGYTFGSGTRLTVV.

The V gene is TRBV27, the J gene TRBJ2-4; a possible D gene is TRBD1 (6 bases). The V and J ends lost 5 bases and 0 bases respectively, with 14 bases between them. The CDR3 runs to 16 residues. Germline V lookup: CDR1 MNHEY, CDR2 SMNVEV (reference sequence). CDR3: CASSMTGPLAKNIQYF. CDR3 DNA: TGTGCCAGCAGTATGACAGGCCCCCTAGCCAAAAACATTCAGTACTTC.

The chain combines TRBV7-9 with TRBJ1-1; 8 bases align to TRBD1. V trimming: 2 bases; J trimming: 5 bases; junction bases outside the gene matches: 10. CDR1 is SEHNR and CDR2 is FQNEAQ in the germline V gene (reference sequence). The CDR3 sequence is 16 residues long. CDR3 loop: CASSLLPGQGVTEAFF. CDR3 in DNA: TGTGCCAGCAGCTTACTTCCCGGACAGGGCGTAACTGAAGCTTTCTTT.

The V and J genes are TRBV28 and TRBJ1-5, with D possibly TRBD1 on 5 matching bases. Germline V gene data show CDR1 as MDHEN and CDR2 as SYDVKM. V was clipped by 4 bases and J by 6 bases, with 19 bases between them. The CDR3 extends over 16 amino acids. The DNA for the CDR3 is TGTGCCAGCAGTTCCATGTGGCAGGGTTCGAGTCAGCCCCAGCATTTT. Protein sequence: CASSSMWQGSSQPQHF.

Only one count was recorded for this clone. V and J are TRBV5-1 and TRBJ1-4; D is unclear. Germline V CDR1 and CDR2: SGHRS, YFSETQ. The V end was cut by 0 bases, the J end by 8 bases, with 11 bases between. The CDR3 runs to 14 residues. The CDR3, as DNA: TGCGCCAGCAGCTTGGGTCGGGGATCAGAAAAACTGTTTTTT. Amino acid sequence: CASSLGRGSEKLFF.

This clone has only a few counts. Other nucleotide sequences in the sample specify the same CDR3. This rearrangement joins TRBV27 to TRBJ1-5, with D possibly being TRBD1 (5 bases). Germline V gene data show CDR1 as MNHEY and CDR2 as SMNVEV (reference sequence). The CDR3 runs to 14 residues. Trimming stripped 6 bases from V and 2 bases from J, with 11 bases between. In DNA form, the CDR3 reads TGTGCCAGCAGCCCACCGGGGGGCAATCAGCCCCAGCATTTT. It codes for CASSPPGGNQPQHF.

The chain recombines TRBV5-4 with TRBJ2-7, with 8 bases aligning to TRBD1. Trimming removed 2 bases from V and 5 bases from J; junction bases left unmatched: 9. CDR1 SGHNT and CDR2 YYREEE come from the germline V gene (reference sequence). CDR3 length: 15 residues. The chain's CDR3 is CASSLPGTGTDEQYF. The CDR3 nucleotides read TGTGCCAGCAGCTTACCCGGGACAGGAACAGACGAGCAGTACTTC.

As DNA, the CDR3 is TGTGCCAGCGACCCCGGGGCGGGGACTGAAGCTTTCTTT. This codes for CASDPGAGTEAFF. The chain employs TRBV3-1 (or the pseudogene TRBV3-2) and TRBJ1-1, with a weak D call TRBD1 (5 bases). Germline assignment: CDR1 LGHDT and CDR2 YNNKEL (reference sequence). The CDR3 totals 13 residues. Trimming took off 8 bases at V and 5 bases at J, with 15 bases between the two ends.

The chain joins TRBV5-1 to TRBJ2-2, with 9 bases identical to TRBD1. Germline values: CDR1 SGHRS, CDR2 YFSETQ. V lost 9 bases to trimming and J lost 6 bases; unmatched junction nucleotides: 12. CDR3 length: 15 residues. CDR3 protein: CATLGDRDFPGELFF. The CDR3 nucleotides are TGCGCCACCCTCGGGGACAGGGATTTCCCCGGGGAGCTGTTTTTT.

The chain links TRBV30 to TRBJ2-7, with 7 bases identical to TRBD1. CDR1 and CDR2 from the germline V gene are GTSNPN and SVGIG (reference sequence). J gave up 3 bases and V 2 bases, and 7 bases lay outside the gene matches. The CDR3 totals 14 residues. For the CDR3, the DNA is TGTGCCTGGAGTTACCGGGACAGAGACTACGAGCAGTACTTC. Its protein product is CAWSYRDRDYEQYF.

The chain couples TRBV14 to TRBJ2-5, with 11 bases identical to TRBD2. J lost 5 bases, V lost 0 bases, and 2 bases had no gene match. CDR3 size: 15 residues. The germline V gene has CDR1 SGHDN and CDR2 FVKESK. Here the CDR3 reads CASSQERLAGETQYF. DNA for the CDR3: TGTGCCAGCAGCCAAGAAAGACTAGCGGGGGAGACCCAGTACTTC.

With regard to this clone: Being one base from a much bigger clone, this may be a read error. The rearrangement joins TRBV19 to TRBJ2-5, with TRBD2 matching 11 bases. This CDR3 comprises 13 residues. V trimming: 6 bases; J trimming: 5 bases; junction bases outside the gene matches: 2. Germline V lookup: CDR1 LNHDA, CDR2 SQIVND (reference sequence). The CDR3 bases are TGTGCCAGTAGCTCTAGCGGGAGGGAGACCCAGTACTTC. This gives the protein CASSSSGRETQYF.

This clone was detected a few times. V usage is TRBV19 and J usage is TRBJ1-3; 9 bases match TRBD1. Trimming cost V 3 bases and J 7 bases; bases outside gene matches: 4. Germline CDR1 LNHDA, CDR2 SQIVND (reference sequence). This CDR3 has 14 amino acids. The CDR3 is CASSIRGQGNTIYF. The CDR3 DNA is TGTGCCAGTAGTATCCGAGGACAGGGGAACACCATATATTTT.

The V gene is TRBV19, the J gene TRBJ2-5, with 8 bases identical to TRBD2. The germline V gene has CDR1 LNHDA and CDR2 SQIVND (reference sequence). Trimming cost V 0 bases and J 5 bases; bases outside gene matches: 14. CDR3 size: 18 residues. The CDR3 DNA reads as TGTGCCAGTAGTATAGAGGTTGGCGGGACTAGACGTGGGGAGACCCAGTACTTC. Amino acids: CASSIEVGGTRRGETQYF.

The chain uses TRBV19 and TRBJ1-5, with 8 bases lining up with TRBD1. Trimming took 5 bases from V and 0 from J; bases not matched to a gene: 3. CDR1 LNHDA and CDR2 SQIVND come from the germline V gene (reference sequence). CDR3 length: 15 amino acids. Here the CDR3 DNA reads TGTGCCAGTAGTTCAGGGGGCCTTAGCAATCAGCCCCAGCATTTT. It translates to CASSSGGLSNQPQHF.

J is TRBJ2-7 and V is TRBV29-1; 8 bases match TRBD1. The germline V gene encodes CDR1 SQVTM and CDR2 ANQGSEA. After removal of 5 bases from V and 4 bases from J, the junction contained 10 bases not matched to a gene. The CDR3 has 14 amino acids. The CDR3 nucleotides are TGCAGCGTTCTCGCGACAGGGGTGAGGTACGAGCAGTACTTC. Translation: CSVLATGVRYEQYF.